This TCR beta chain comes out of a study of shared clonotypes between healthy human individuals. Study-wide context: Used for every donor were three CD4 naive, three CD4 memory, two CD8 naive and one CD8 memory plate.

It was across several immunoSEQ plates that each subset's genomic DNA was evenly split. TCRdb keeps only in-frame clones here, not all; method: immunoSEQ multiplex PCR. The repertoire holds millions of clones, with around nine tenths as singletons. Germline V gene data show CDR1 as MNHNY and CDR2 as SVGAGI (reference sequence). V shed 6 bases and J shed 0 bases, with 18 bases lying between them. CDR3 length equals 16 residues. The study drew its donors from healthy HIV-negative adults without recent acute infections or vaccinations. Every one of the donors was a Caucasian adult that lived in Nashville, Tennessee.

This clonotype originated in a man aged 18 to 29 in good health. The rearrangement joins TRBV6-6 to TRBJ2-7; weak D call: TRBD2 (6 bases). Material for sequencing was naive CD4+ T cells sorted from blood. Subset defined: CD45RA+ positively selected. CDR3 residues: CASREGRATYSYEQYF. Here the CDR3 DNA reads TGTGCCAGCAGGGAGGGAAGGGCTACCTACTCCTACGAGCAGTACTTC.